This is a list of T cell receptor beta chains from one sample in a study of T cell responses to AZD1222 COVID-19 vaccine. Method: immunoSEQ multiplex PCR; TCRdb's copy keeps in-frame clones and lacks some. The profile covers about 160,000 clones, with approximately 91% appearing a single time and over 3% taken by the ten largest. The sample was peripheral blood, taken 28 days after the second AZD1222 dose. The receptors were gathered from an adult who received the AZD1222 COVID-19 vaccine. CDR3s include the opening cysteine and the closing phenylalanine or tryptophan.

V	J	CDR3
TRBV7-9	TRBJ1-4	CASSVDRGAREKLFF
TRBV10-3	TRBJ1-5	CAISEQDNQPQHF
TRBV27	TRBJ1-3	CASSPRSTGSSGNTIYF
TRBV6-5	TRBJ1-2	CASSRPEGGYTF
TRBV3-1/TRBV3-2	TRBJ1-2	CASSQDWSFGHPNYGYTF
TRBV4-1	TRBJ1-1	CASSQSALGPGKGEAFF
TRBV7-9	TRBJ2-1	CASSGLAGSYNEQFF
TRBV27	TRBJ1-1	CASGTSMSNEAFF
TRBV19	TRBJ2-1	CASIGPTAYNEQFF
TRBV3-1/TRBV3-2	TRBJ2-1	CASSPLGPPGVNEQFF
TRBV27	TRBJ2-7	CASRGQTDEQYF
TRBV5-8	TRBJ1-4	CASSNRGASNEKLFF
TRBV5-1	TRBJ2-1	CASSLSPSGGANEQFF
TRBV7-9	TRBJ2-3	CASTLLTVTRADTQYF
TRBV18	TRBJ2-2	CASSLGHGELFF
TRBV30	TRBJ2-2	CAWSTDRGPGELFF
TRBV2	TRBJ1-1	CASKWGGRSIKNTEAFF
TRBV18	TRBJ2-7	CASSLTGLAGVSEQYF
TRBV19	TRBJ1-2	CASNSQSGTEGYTF
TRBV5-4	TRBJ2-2	CASSLAGLAGPGELFF
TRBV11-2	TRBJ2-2	CASSFKSASGRAGELFF
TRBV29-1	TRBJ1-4	CSVSDRDEKLFF
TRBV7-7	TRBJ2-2	CASSLTPDSTGELFF
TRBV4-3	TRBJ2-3	CASSQGYEQTSGTDTQYF
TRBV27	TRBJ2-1	CASKHSVTSGYYNEQFF
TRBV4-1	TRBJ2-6	CASSQPLTSSSGANVLTF
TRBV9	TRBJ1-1	CASSVGGLLVGTEAFF
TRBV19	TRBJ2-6	CASSIGRPSGANVLTF